These 10 T cell receptor beta chains came from one sample sequenced in a study of T-cell reconstitution after alpha-beta-depleted transplantation in children. Library preparation (for TCRbeta) was performed with unique molecular identifiers. TCRdb reanalysed the PCR reads using MiXCR and keeps one entry per CDR3 protein. The data show approximately 400,000 distinct CDR3 sequences, about a tenth seen once. Source: PBMCs from the stem cell graft donor, taken from the stem cell graft. All receptors derive from a human donor who donated a stem cell graft to a child with acute myeloid leukemia.

This clonotype has just a few counts. The chain links TRBV7-9 to TRBJ2-7; TRBD1 matches at 9 bases. The CDR3 spans 15 residues. With 4 bases clipped from V and 2 bases from J, the junction kept 6 bases outside the gene matches. Germline values: CDR1 SEHNR, CDR2 FQNEAQ (reference sequence). The CDR3 is CASSSGQGMAYEQYF. CDR3 nucleotide sequence: TGTGCCAGCAGCTCTGGACAGGGGATGGCCTACGAGCAGTACTTC. Supplemented by reference TRBV7-9 and TRBJ2-7, the full variable domain reads DTGVSQNPRHKITKRGQNVTFRCDPISEHNRLYWYRQTLGQGPEFLTYFQNEAQLEKSRLLSDRFSAERPKGSFSTLEIQRTEQGDSAMYLCASSSGQGMAYEQYFGPGTRLTVT.

This clonotype has more than one count but fewer than ten. V and J are TRBV20-1 and TRBJ2-3; D perhaps matches TRBD2 (5 bases). The V gene's germline CDR1 is DFQATT and CDR2 SNEGSKA (reference sequence). This CDR3 contains 13 residues. Trimming stripped 6 bases from V and 4 bases from J, with 14 bases between. CDR3 sequence: CSARGGRADTQYF. In DNA, the CDR3 is TGCAGTGCCCGCGGCGGGCGCGCAGATACGCAGTATTTT.

The gene calls are TRBV15 and TRBJ1-2; D is ambiguous. Deletions cut 0 bases from V and 2 bases from J, with 1 base between. This CDR3 is 12 amino acids long. CDR1 is LNHNV and CDR2 is YYDKDF in the germline V gene (reference sequence). The CDR3 DNA follows: TGTGCCACCAGCAGAGAGAACTATGGCTACACCTTC. Translated: CATSRENYGYTF.

The rearrangement joins TRBV7-9 to TRBJ2-5, with D possibly TRBD2 on 5 matching bases. Trimming stripped 10 bases from V and 6 bases from J, with 30 bases between. The germline V gene encodes CDR1 SEHNR and CDR2 FQNEAQ (reference sequence). CDR3 length: 17 residues. CDR3 sequence (DNA): TGTGCCATGGGCCCGCGGGTCCTCTGCTGGGTCGTCCAGACCCAGTACTTC. It encodes CAMGPRVLCWVVQTQYF.

The V gene is TRBV30, the J gene TRBJ2-5; TRBD2 aligns across 12 bases. With V trimmed by 3 bases and J by 4 bases, 9 bases remained unmatched. The CDR3 extends over 16 amino acids. Germline values: CDR1 GTSNPN, CDR2 SVGIG (reference sequence). The chain's CDR3 is CAWRASGRGRGETQYF. DNA for the CDR3: TGTGCCTGGAGGGCTAGCGGGAGGGGAAGGGGAGAGACCCAGTACTTC.

The CDR3: CASGYRDFGSYEQYF. CDR3 DNA: TGTGCCAGCGGTTACCGCGATTTCGGGAGCTACGAGCAGTACTTC. The rearrangement joins TRBV5-5 to TRBJ2-7; possible D gene TRBD2, 6 bases. The V gene's germline CDR1 is SGHKS and CDR2 YYEKEE (reference sequence). This CDR3 has 15 residues. V was trimmed by 7 bases and J by 3 bases, leaving 20 bases between them.

This clonotype was seen more than once but under ten times. The J gene is TRBJ2-2, the V gene TRBV4-2; possibly TRBD2 for D (6 bases). Trimming cost V 1 base and J 10 bases, with 19 bases left between them. The CDR3 consists of 16 residues. CDR1 and CDR2 (germline): LGHNA, YNFKEQ. Here the CDR3 reads CASSQGPSVLSAELFF. CDR3 DNA: TGTGCCAGCAGCCAAGGGCCTAGCGTTCTTAGTGCGGAGCTGTTTTTT.

The chain combines TRBV14 with TRBJ2-2; D gene ambiguous. V was clipped by 1 base and J by 4 bases, with 4 bases between them. This CDR3 comprises 13 residues. Germline assignment: CDR1 SGHDN and CDR2 FVKESK. The CDR3 bases are TGTGCCAGCAGCCAAGGCACCACCGGGGAGCTGTTTTTT. Protein product: CASSQGTTGELFF.

A few counts support this clonotype. V is TRBV20-1 and J is TRBJ2-7; 9 bases match TRBD1. The CDR3 runs to 13 residues. Per germline, CDR1 DFQATT and CDR2 SNEGSKA (reference sequence). The V gene end was trimmed by 6 bases and the J gene end by 6 bases; junction bases not matched to a gene: 9. CDR3 nucleotides: TGCAGTGCCCAGTACAGGGGGCTCACCGAGCAGTACTTC. Translated, it gives CSAQYRGLTEQYF.

The chain links TRBV27 to TRBJ2-5, with D hard to call. The CDR3 extends over 15 amino acids. V gave up 1 base and J gave up 4 bases, with 13 bases separating them. CDR1 is MNHEY and CDR2 is SMNVEV in the germline V gene (reference sequence). The CDR3 bases are TGTGCCAGCAGTTTATTCTCCTGGGTGGGAGAGACCCAGTACTTC. It specifies CASSLFSWVGETQYF.